A selection of T cell receptor beta chains follows, all from one sample in a study of metastatic and nonmetastatic thyroid tumors. TCRdb re-called clones from the PCR reads using MiXCR. The sample has tens of thousands of clones; roughly 3.9% are singletons. The sample comprised blood. The source of these receptors is a female donor with papillary thyroid cancer or a benign thyroid nodule (not recorded which). Some clones in this sample may be carry-over from other donors' samples. The CDR3 runs from the conserved cysteine through the conserved F or W. A D gene is named only where the DNA matches it firmly. Not every row has a clone size; where given, it reads once, few, many or a size class.

- | TRBJ2-1 | TRBV2 | TRBD2 | TGTGCCAGCAAAACTAGCGGGTGTGTGGGATACAATGAGCAGTTCTTC | CASKTSGCVGYNEQFF
many | TRBJ2-1 | TRBV12-3/TRBV12-4 | TRBD2 | TGTGCCAGCAGCTCGGGACTACAGTCCTACAATGAGCAGTTCTTC | CASSSGLQSYNEQFF
many | TRBJ1-1 | TRBV12-3/TRBV12-4 | TRBD1 | TGTGCCAGCAGCGTACAGGGGGCATCTGAAGCTTTCTTT | CASSVQGASEAFF
medium-sized | TRBJ1-2 | TRBV7-9 | TRBD1 | TGTGCCAGCAGCCGAGACAGGGAGGGCTACACCTTC | CASSRDREGYTF
- | TRBJ1-5 | TRBV18 | - | TGTGCCAGCTCACCGGGAGGGACTTCGGGTCAGCCCCAGCATTTT | CASSPGGTSGQPQHF
- | TRBJ2-2 | TRBV20-1 | - | TGCAGTGCTAGAGAAGCAGGGGATTTTCCCGGGGAGCTGTTTTTT | CSAREAGDFPGELFF
few | TRBJ1-2 | TRBV6-1 | - | TGTGCCAGCAGTCCAACTCCGCGGGGGTTCAACTATGGCTACACCTTC | CASSPTPRGFNYGYTF
many | TRBJ1-1 | TRBV29-1 | - | TGCAGCGTTGGGGAGTTCGGTTTCGGGACTGAAGCTTTCTTT | CSVGEFGFGTEAFF
many | TRBJ1-2 | TRBV20-1 | TRBD1 | TGCAGTGGAAAAACAGGGGAGGTGGATGGCTACACCTTC | CSGKTGEVDGYTF
- | TRBJ2-3 | TRBV6-1 | - | TGTGCCAGCTCCAGAAGGGGGACGAGAAGCACAGATACGCAGTATTTT | CASSRRGTRSTDTQYF
- | TRBJ2-1 | TRBV20-1 | - | TGCAGTGCTAGTCTCGATGAGCAGTTCTTC | CSASLDEQFF
few | TRBJ1-1 | TRBV6-2/TRBV6-3 | TRBD1 | TGTGCCAGCAATCAAAACAGGGGGCAGAACACAGAAGCTTTCTTT | CASNQNRGQNTEAFF
few | TRBJ2-7 | TRBV6-1 | - | TGTGCCAGCAGCTCCCCAATGTACGAGCAGTACTTC | CASSSPMYEQYF
many | TRBJ2-1 | TRBV11-3 | TRBD2 | TGTGCCAGCAGCGCCGGACTAGCGGTATTCAATGAGCAGTTCTTC | CASSAGLAVFNEQFF
many | TRBJ1-6 | TRBV10-3 | TRBD1 | TGTGCCATCGGACAGGGCAATTCACCCCTCCACTTT | CAIGQGNSPLHF
few | TRBJ1-6 | TRBV12-3/TRBV12-4 | TRBD1 | TGTGCCAGCAGTTTAAATCCAGGGGGCGGTAATTCACCCCTCCACTTT | CASSLNPGGGNSPLHF